The 5 T cell receptor beta chains below come from one sample, sequenced in a study of CD8 T cells in Susac syndrome. RNA amounts of 0.5 to 1 ug underwent reverse transcription with random hexamers. MiXCR, applied by TCRdb to the immunoSEQ multiplex PCR reads, yields one record per CDR3 protein. The table has tens of thousands of distinct CDR3 sequences, about 95% seen once. What was sequenced was CD8+ T cells from PBMCs. The receptors originated from a human donor with multiple sclerosis.

This clonotype was recorded once. This rearrangement joins TRBV19 to TRBJ1-1; D gene unclear. There are 15 residues in the CDR3. V gave up 3 bases and J gave up 0 bases, with 11 bases separating them. Per the germline V gene, CDR1 is LNHDA and CDR2 is SQIVND (reference sequence). The CDR3: CASSIVPGMNTEAFF. The CDR3 bases are TGTGCCAGTAGTATCGTTCCGGGTATGAACACTGAAGCTTTCTTT.

The chain combines TRBV29-1 with TRBJ1-1; perhaps TRBD1 as D (5 bases). Germline CDR1 reads SQVTM; CDR2 reads ANQGSEA. V lost 7 bases and J 4 bases, leaving 13 bases between the germline ends. This CDR3 spans 12 amino acids. The CDR3: CSAEEGVTEAFF. CDR3 coding DNA: TGCAGCGCGGAGGAAGGGGTCACTGAAGCTTTCTTT. Drawing the rest from reference TRBV29-1 and TRBJ1-1, the complete variable domain is SAVISQKPSRDICQRGTSLTIQCQVDSQVTMMFWYRQQPGQSLTLIATANQGSEATYESGFVIDKFPISRPNLTFSTLTVSNMSPEDSSIYLCSAEEGVTEAFFGQGTRLTVV.

The chain recombines TRBV6-5 with TRBJ1-2; no clear D. The CDR3 loop spans 17 amino acids. Germline V gene sequence: CDR1 MNHEY, CDR2 SVGAGI. Trimming stripped 0 bases from V and 3 bases from J, with 17 bases between. Here the CDR3 reads CASSYSRLIPADYGYTF. CDR3 bases: TGTGCCAGCAGTTACTCGAGGCTAATCCCGGCGGACTATGGCTACACCTTC.

This chain links TRBV29-1 with TRBJ2-7; D is unresolved. Per germline, CDR1 SQVTM and CDR2 ANQGSEA. This CDR3 is 13 amino acids long. Trimming left V 7 bases short and J 0 bases short, with 13 bases between. CDR3 sequence (DNA): TGCAGCGCCATGGCTGCAGGCTCCTACGAGCAGTACTTC. It yields the protein CSAMAAGSYEQYF.

This clonotype was picked up one time. V usage is TRBV6-5 and J usage is TRBJ2-1; perhaps D is TRBD1 or TRBD2 (5 bases each). The germline V gene has CDR1 MNHEY and CDR2 SVGAGI. Trimming left V 0 bases short and J 9 bases short, with 24 bases between. This CDR3 comprises 18 residues. The CDR3: CASSYSRAGAVGTGEQFF. DNA for the CDR3: TGTGCCAGCAGTTACTCGAGGGCAGGCGCCGTGGGGACGGGTGAGCAGTTCTTC.